This T cell receptor beta chain was identified during a study of blood T cell repertoires in COVID-19. Study information: Spain, Italy and the United States supplied samples that represented acute and convalescent COVID-19. T cells, B-cell-depleted T cells, or PBMCs provided the cDNA or gDNA that served as material.

After removal of 3 bases from V and 5 bases from J, the junction contained 6 bases not matched to a gene. The length of the CDR3 is 15 residues. CDR1 and CDR2 (germline): SGHNT, YYREEE (reference sequence). In the original workflow: Nucleated cell number was recorded as an estimate derived from reference gene primer amplification. Only in-frame clones appear in the TCRdb table, and some are missing; sequencing was by immunoSEQ multiplex PCR. V, J and clone size derive from that table, while D and trimming were established from the DNA sequence. Of 250,000 to 300,000 clones listed, about 86% are singletons.

This sequence originates from an elderly man with acute or convalescent COVID-19. Sequencing input: peripheral blood. The rearrangement links TRBV5-4 to TRBJ2-2; 8 bases are shared with TRBD1. The CDR3 loop is CASSSDRVYTGELFF. The CDR3, as DNA: TGTGCCAGCAGCTCGGACAGGGTTTATACCGGGGAGCTGTTTTTT.